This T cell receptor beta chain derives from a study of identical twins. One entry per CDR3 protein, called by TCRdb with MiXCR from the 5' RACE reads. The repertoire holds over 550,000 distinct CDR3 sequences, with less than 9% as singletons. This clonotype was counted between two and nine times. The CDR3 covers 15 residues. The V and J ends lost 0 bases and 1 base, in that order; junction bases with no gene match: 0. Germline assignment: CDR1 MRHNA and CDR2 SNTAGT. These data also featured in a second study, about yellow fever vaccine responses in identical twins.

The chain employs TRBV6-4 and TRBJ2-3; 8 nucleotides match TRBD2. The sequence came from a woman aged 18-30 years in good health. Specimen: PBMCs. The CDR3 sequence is CASSDSRGGTDTQYF. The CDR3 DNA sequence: TGTGCCAGCAGTGACTCGCGGGGGGGCACAGATACGCAGTATTTT.